This TCR beta chain derives from a study of beta chain features in type 1 diabetes. Findings and caveats of the study: For TCRB rearrangement, an influence of HLA type remained unresolved here.

TCRB transcripts that were expressed got sequenced, as all of the isolated RNA had been reverse transcribed. Here immunoSEQ multiplex PCR was the method, and the copy in TCRdb shows in-frame clones only, minus some. Here the sample spans about 620,000 clones, about a sixth being singletons. The CDR3 runs 16 residues. Germline CDR1 and CDR2: MGHRA and YSYEKL. The trim removed 2 bases at V and 4 bases at J, leaving 5 bases unmatched. This clone was picked up a small number of times. Its cognate antigen is unknown. Sequencing was performed on naive CD4+ T cells from blood. The rearrangement uses TRBV4-1 and TRBJ1-5, with 10 bases aligning to TRBD1. This TCR derives from a young man in good health. This CDR3 is CASSQSRTGGNQPQHF. The CDR3 DNA is TGCGCCAGCAGCCAATCCAGGACAGGGGGGAATCAGCCCCAGCATTTT.